The next 8 T cell receptor beta chains were all read from a single sample in a study of control samples from healthy donors and cancer patients. Produced via immunoSEQ multiplex PCR; TCRdb's table is partial and in-frame only. This sample yields about 92,000 clones, of which 82% are seen a single time; around 10% belongs to the top ten. The specimen sequenced was blood. The origin of the receptors is an older woman in good health.

This sequence joins TRBV6-5 and TRBJ1-3; D uncertain. The length of the CDR3 is 13 residues. Germline V CDR1 and CDR2: MNHEY, SVGAGI. Trimming took 6 bases from V and 0 from J, leaving 6 bases between them. CDR3 bases: TGTGCCAGCAGGGAGCACTCTGGAAACACCATATATTTT. Translation: CASREHSGNTIYF.

This chain links TRBV3-1 (or the pseudogene TRBV3-2) with TRBJ2-1; 14 bases are a match to TRBD2. With V trimmed by 4 bases and J by 7 bases, 3 bases remained unmatched. Germline V gene sequence: CDR1 LGHDT, CDR2 YNNKEL (reference sequence). The CDR3 has 15 amino acids. DNA of the CDR3: TGTGCCAGCAGCCTGACTAGCGGGAGGGGAAATGAGCAGTTCTTC. This codes for CASSLTSGRGNEQFF.

The chain recombines TRBV6-5 with TRBJ2-3; D tentatively reads TRBD1 or TRBD2 (5 bases each). V lost 2 bases to trimming and J lost 5 bases, with 14 bases between them. The CDR3 loop spans 15 amino acids. The germline V gene encodes CDR1 MNHEY and CDR2 SVGAGI. As DNA, the CDR3 is TGTGCCAGCAGTTACGGGGCGGGCCTGGGAGATACGCAGTATTTT. Protein sequence: CASSYGAGLGDTQYF.

This clone was seen once. The gene calls are TRBV11-2 and TRBJ1-5, with a weak D call TRBD1 (5 bases). Per the germline V gene, CDR1 is SGHAT and CDR2 is FQNNGV. Trimming pared 0 bases from V and 5 bases from J, leaving 17 bases between. This CDR3 comprises 17 residues. For the CDR3, the DNA is TGTGCCAGCAGCTTAGATCCCGCAGGGAGATGGCATCAGCCCCAGCATTTT. Translated, it gives CASSLDPAGRWHQPQHF.

The rearrangement uses TRBV10-3 and TRBJ2-3, with 10 bases matching TRBD2. The germline gives CDR1 ENHRY, CDR2 SYGVKD. V was pared by 3 bases and J by 5 bases, with 5 bases of the junction left unmatched. The CDR3 spans 15 residues. CDR3 coding DNA: TGTGCCATCAGTGATCCTAGCGGGGGCCTAGATACGCAGTATTTT. This gives the protein CAISDPSGGLDTQYF.

A single count supports this clone. V and J are TRBV7-2 and TRBJ2-5; perhaps D is TRBD1 or TRBD2 (5 bases each). V gave up 5 bases and J gave up 10 bases, with 17 bases separating them. CDR3 length equals 13 residues. Germline V gives CDR1 SGHTA, CDR2 FQGNSA. Here the CDR3 reads CASSPGDLRDQYF. The CDR3 nucleotides read TGTGCCAGCAGCCCCGGGGACCTGAGGGACCAGTACTTC.

This chain uses TRBV6-5 with TRBJ1-1, with D tentatively TRBD1 (6 bases). There are 13 residues in the CDR3. CDR1 MNHEY and CDR2 SVGAGI come from the germline V gene. V lost 0 bases to trimming and J lost 6 bases, with 8 bases between them. The CDR3 bases are TGTGCCAGCAGTTACTCAGGGGGAGCTGAAGCTTTCTTT. It yields the protein CASSYSGGAEAFF.

This clone was recorded only once. The chain has TRBV11-2 and TRBJ2-1, with D possibly being TRBD1 (5 bases). Germline CDR1 reads SGHAT; CDR2 reads FQNNGV. Trimming pared 4 bases from V and 6 bases from J, leaving 22 bases between. The CDR3 sequence is 17 residues long. The CDR3 region has the DNA TGTGCCAGCAGCTCTCCCTGGGGCGGACGCTGGGTCAATGAGCAGTTCTTC. Its translation is CASSSPWGGRWVNEQFF.